Listed below are T cell receptor beta chains from one sample, sequenced in a study of blood T cell repertoires in COVID-19. This table comes from immunoSEQ multiplex PCR, and its TCRdb copy is limited to in-frame clones, with some not included. The sample has approximately 220,000 clones, around 84% seen once; the top ten hold 6.8%. Material for sequencing was PBMCs or T cells enriched from blood (not recorded which). Source of these receptors: a woman aged 40 to 49 who had recovered from COVID-19. Both conserved end residues are part of each CDR3. Each record gives: clone size, J gene, V gene, D gene, CDR3 protein, CDR3 DNA. D genes are given only for firm matches. The listing skips clone size in some rows; elsewhere it reads once, few, many or a size class.

clone_size: .
j_call: TRBJ2-2
v_call: TRBV3-1/TRBV3-2
d_call: .
cdr3_aa: CASSQTGTGELFF
cdr3_nt: TGTGCCAGCAGCCAAACTGGCACCGGGGAGCTGTTTTTT

clone_size: .
j_call: TRBJ2-7
v_call: TRBV12-3/TRBV12-4
d_call: .
cdr3_aa: CASDRGYEQYF
cdr3_nt: TGTGCCAGCGATAGGGGTTACGAGCAGTACTTC

clone_size: .
j_call: TRBJ1-1
v_call: TRBV3-1/TRBV3-2
d_call: .
cdr3_aa: CASCSPGTEAFF
cdr3_nt: TGTGCCAGCTGCTCCCCAGGAACTGAAGCTTTCTTT

clone_size: once
j_call: TRBJ2-1
v_call: TRBV7-3
d_call: .
cdr3_aa: CASSLSDEQFF
cdr3_nt: TGTGCCAGCAGCTTAAGCGATGAGCAGTTCTTC

clone_size: .
j_call: TRBJ1-3
v_call: TRBV9
d_call: .
cdr3_aa: CASSARGGFGNTIYF
cdr3_nt: TGTGCCAGCAGCGCCCGGGGGGGCTTTGGAAACACCATATATTTT

clone_size: few
j_call: TRBJ2-5
v_call: TRBV6-5
d_call: .
cdr3_aa: CASRIRETQYF
cdr3_nt: TGTGCCAGCAGAATCAGGGAGACCCAGTACTTC

clone_size: .
j_call: TRBJ2-2
v_call: TRBV7-9
d_call: .
cdr3_aa: CASSLGSLNTGELFF
cdr3_nt: TGTGCCAGCAGCTTAGGGAGCCTGAACACCGGGGAGCTGTTTTTT

clone_size: few
j_call: TRBJ1-5
v_call: TRBV6-1
d_call: .
cdr3_aa: CASSDRSGFNQPQHF
cdr3_nt: TGTGCCAGCAGTGACCGATCGGGGTTCAATCAGCCCCAGCATTTT

clone_size: .
j_call: TRBJ2-4
v_call: TRBV27
d_call: .
cdr3_aa: CASSPTRGLKNIQYF
cdr3_nt: TGTGCCAGCAGTCCGACCCGGGGGTTGAAAAACATTCAGTACTTC

clone_size: .
j_call: TRBJ1-1
v_call: TRBV19
d_call: .
cdr3_aa: CASSILPGSATNTEAFF
cdr3_nt: TGTGCCAGTAGTATCCTGCCGGGGAGCGCAACGAACACTGAAGCTTTCTTT

clone_size: .
j_call: TRBJ1-1
v_call: TRBV10-3
d_call: .
cdr3_aa: CAITGDTRTEAFF
cdr3_nt: TGTGCCATCACTGGTGACACGCGTACTGAAGCTTTCTTT

clone_size: .
j_call: TRBJ2-1
v_call: TRBV7-7
d_call: .
cdr3_aa: CASSLGLTEAEQFF
cdr3_nt: TGTGCCAGCAGCTTAGGTCTCACGGAGGCCGAGCAGTTCTTC

clone_size: few
j_call: TRBJ2-3
v_call: TRBV9
d_call: TRBD1
cdr3_aa: CASSSRDRGTDTQYF
cdr3_nt: TGTGCCAGCAGCTCCCGGGACAGGGGCACAGATACGCAGTATTTT

clone_size: .
j_call: TRBJ2-7
v_call: TRBV19
d_call: TRBD2
cdr3_aa: CASSAGAAYEQYF
cdr3_nt: TGTGCCAGTAGTGCGGGAGCTGCCTACGAGCAGTACTTC

clone_size: .
j_call: TRBJ1-3
v_call: TRBV11-2
d_call: TRBD1
cdr3_aa: CASSSDRISGNTIYF
cdr3_nt: TGTGCCAGCAGCTCGGACAGGATCTCTGGAAACACCATATATTTT

clone_size: .
j_call: TRBJ1-4
v_call: TRBV24-1
d_call: .
cdr3_aa: CATRGGPNEKLFF
cdr3_nt: TGTGCCACCAGAGGGGGTCCTAATGAAAAACTGTTTTTT

clone_size: .
j_call: TRBJ1-4
v_call: TRBV25-1
d_call: TRBD1
cdr3_aa: CASRSTGGRANEKLFF
cdr3_nt: TGTGCCAGCAGGTCGACAGGGGGCCGGGCTAATGAAAAACTGTTTTTT

clone_size: few
j_call: TRBJ2-7
v_call: TRBV7-9
d_call: TRBD1
cdr3_aa: CASSFTRGLSEQYF
cdr3_nt: TGTGCCAGCAGCTTTACTAGGGGGCTCAGCGAGCAGTACTTC

clone_size: .
j_call: TRBJ2-3
v_call: TRBV2
d_call: TRBD1
cdr3_aa: CASKLTGGTDTQYF
cdr3_nt: TGTGCCAGCAAGTTGACAGGGGGCACAGATACGCAGTATTTT

clone_size: .
j_call: TRBJ2-7
v_call: TRBV18
d_call: .
cdr3_aa: CASSPGGNDYEQYF
cdr3_nt: TGTGCCAGCTCACCAGGGGGCAATGACTACGAGCAGTACTTC

clone_size: .
j_call: TRBJ1-5
v_call: TRBV28
d_call: .
cdr3_aa: CASSHGGQGDQSQHF
cdr3_nt: TGTGCCAGCAGCCACGGGGGGCAGGGAGATCAATCCCAGCATTTT

clone_size: .
j_call: TRBJ2-7
v_call: TRBV30
d_call: .
cdr3_aa: CAWSGDKYEQYF
cdr3_nt: TGTGCCTGGAGTGGGGACAAATACGAGCAGTACTTC

clone_size: .
j_call: TRBJ2-6
v_call: TRBV7-3
d_call: .
cdr3_aa: CASSSIGPGANVLTF
cdr3_nt: TGTGCCAGCAGCTCCATTGGCCCTGGGGCCAACGTCCTGACTTTC

clone_size: .
j_call: TRBJ2-3
v_call: TRBV19
d_call: .
cdr3_aa: CASSTLQDLDTQYF
cdr3_nt: TGTGCCAGTAGCACCCTACAGGATTTGGATACGCAGTATTTT

clone_size: .
j_call: TRBJ2-7
v_call: TRBV27
d_call: .
cdr3_aa: CASSLIPNGQIGAYEQYF
cdr3_nt: TGTGCCAGCAGTCTAATTCCTAACGGACAGATTGGGGCCTACGAGCAGTACTTC

clone_size: .
j_call: TRBJ2-7
v_call: TRBV5-1
d_call: .
cdr3_aa: CASSSGSRPYEQYF
cdr3_nt: TGCGCCAGCAGTTCGGGTTCGAGACCCTACGAGCAGTACTTC

clone_size: once
j_call: TRBJ1-3
v_call: TRBV10-2
d_call: .
cdr3_aa: CASQEEGFSGNTIYF
cdr3_nt: TGCGCCAGCCAGGAGGAGGGATTCTCTGGAAACACCATATATTTT

clone_size: .
j_call: TRBJ2-3
v_call: TRBV6-5
d_call: .
cdr3_aa: CASRGGNPDTQYF
cdr3_nt: TGTGCCAGCCGAGGCGGGAACCCAGATACGCAGTATTTT

clone_size: .
j_call: TRBJ1-1
v_call: TRBV28
d_call: TRBD1
cdr3_aa: CASRQTGVANTEAFF
cdr3_nt: TGTGCCAGCAGGCAAACAGGGGTGGCGAACACTGAAGCTTTCTTT

clone_size: .
j_call: TRBJ1-6
v_call: TRBV30
d_call: TRBD1
cdr3_aa: CAWRPPGQYGSPLHF
cdr3_nt: TGTGCCTGGAGGCCCCCGGGACAGTATGGATCACCCCTCCACTTT

clone_size: .
j_call: TRBJ1-5
v_call: TRBV2
d_call: .
cdr3_aa: CASSEGGQGNQPQHF
cdr3_nt: TGTGCCAGCAGTGAAGGCGGCCAGGGAAATCAGCCCCAGCATTTT

clone_size: .
j_call: TRBJ2-2
v_call: TRBV30
d_call: TRBD1
cdr3_aa: CAWSFKGTANTGELFF
cdr3_nt: TGTGCCTGGAGTTTCAAAGGGACAGCTAACACCGGGGAGCTGTTTTTT

clone_size: .
j_call: TRBJ1-1
v_call: TRBV9
d_call: .
cdr3_aa: CASSVYRDLNTEAFF
cdr3_nt: TGTGCCAGCAGCGTTTACAGGGATTTGAACACTGAAGCTTTCTTT

clone_size: .
j_call: TRBJ1-5
v_call: TRBV28
d_call: .
cdr3_aa: CASSFGQQLNQPQHF
cdr3_nt: TGTGCCAGCAGTTTCGGACAACAGCTCAATCAGCCCCAGCATTTT

clone_size: .
j_call: TRBJ2-3
v_call: TRBV27
d_call: .
cdr3_aa: CASRPRRSSTDTQYF
cdr3_nt: TGTGCCAGCAGGCCTAGGAGATCTAGCACAGATACGCAGTATTTT

clone_size: .
j_call: TRBJ2-1
v_call: TRBV7-2
d_call: TRBD2
cdr3_aa: CASSPPGLAGVGAEQFF
cdr3_nt: TGTGCCAGCAGCCCACCGGGACTAGCGGGAGTTGGGGCTGAGCAGTTCTTC

clone_size: .
j_call: TRBJ2-3
v_call: TRBV11-3
d_call: .
cdr3_aa: CASSLSQGLDTDTQYF
cdr3_nt: TGTGCCAGCAGCTTGAGCCAGGGTCTCGATACAGATACGCAGTATTTT

clone_size: .
j_call: TRBJ2-7
v_call: TRBV7-2
d_call: TRBD2
cdr3_aa: CASSWVGSGSSYEQYF
cdr3_nt: TGTGCCAGCAGCTGGGTGGGGAGCGGGAGCTCCTACGAGCAGTACTTC

clone_size: .
j_call: TRBJ2-5
v_call: TRBV11-2
d_call: .
cdr3_aa: CASSLEGGRVETQYF
cdr3_nt: TGTGCCAGCAGCTTAGAGGGGGGTCGGGTTGAGACCCAGTACTTC

clone_size: .
j_call: TRBJ2-5
v_call: TRBV7-2
d_call: .
cdr3_aa: CASSLRGGRETQYF
cdr3_nt: TGTGCCAGCAGCTTACGAGGGGGTAGAGAGACCCAGTACTTC

clone_size: once
j_call: TRBJ2-5
v_call: TRBV10-3
d_call: .
cdr3_aa: CAIRGDTQETQYF
cdr3_nt: TGTGCCATCAGGGGGGACACCCAAGAGACCCAGTACTTC

clone_size: .
j_call: TRBJ1-6
v_call: TRBV28
d_call: TRBD1
cdr3_aa: CASTLSDRDGSPLHF
cdr3_nt: TGTGCCAGCACCCTCTCGGACAGGGATGGTTCACCCCTCCACTTT

clone_size: .
j_call: TRBJ2-2
v_call: TRBV5-1
d_call: TRBD2
cdr3_aa: CASSLVASGMTNTGELFF
cdr3_nt: TGCGCCAGCAGCTTGGTCGCTAGCGGCATGACGAACACCGGGGAGCTGTTTTTT

clone_size: .
j_call: TRBJ1-4
v_call: TRBV27
d_call: .
cdr3_aa: CASRETGDATNEKLFF
cdr3_nt: TGTGCCAGCAGAGAGACAGGAGACGCAACTAATGAAAAACTGTTTTTT

clone_size: .
j_call: TRBJ2-7
v_call: TRBV5-6
d_call: TRBD1
cdr3_aa: CASSKGQGYEQYF
cdr3_nt: TGTGCCAGCAGCAAGGGACAGGGGTACGAGCAGTACTTC

clone_size: .
j_call: TRBJ1-5
v_call: TRBV19
d_call: .
cdr3_aa: CASKANRDSNQPQHF
cdr3_nt: TGTGCCAGTAAGGCAAACAGGGATAGCAATCAGCCCCAGCATTTT

clone_size: .
j_call: TRBJ2-1
v_call: TRBV19
d_call: TRBD2
cdr3_aa: CASRLAGGGDEQFF
cdr3_nt: TGTGCCAGTAGACTAGCGGGAGGGGGGGATGAGCAGTTCTTC

clone_size: .
j_call: TRBJ2-2
v_call: TRBV4-1
d_call: TRBD2
cdr3_aa: CASRMLLAATGELFF
cdr3_nt: TGCGCCAGCAGAATGCTACTAGCGGCAACCGGGGAGCTGTTTTTT

clone_size: .
j_call: TRBJ2-3
v_call: TRBV19
d_call: TRBD2
cdr3_aa: CASSPLAGEGDTQYF
cdr3_nt: TGTGCCAGTAGCCCCTTAGCGGGAGAAGGAGATACGCAGTATTTT